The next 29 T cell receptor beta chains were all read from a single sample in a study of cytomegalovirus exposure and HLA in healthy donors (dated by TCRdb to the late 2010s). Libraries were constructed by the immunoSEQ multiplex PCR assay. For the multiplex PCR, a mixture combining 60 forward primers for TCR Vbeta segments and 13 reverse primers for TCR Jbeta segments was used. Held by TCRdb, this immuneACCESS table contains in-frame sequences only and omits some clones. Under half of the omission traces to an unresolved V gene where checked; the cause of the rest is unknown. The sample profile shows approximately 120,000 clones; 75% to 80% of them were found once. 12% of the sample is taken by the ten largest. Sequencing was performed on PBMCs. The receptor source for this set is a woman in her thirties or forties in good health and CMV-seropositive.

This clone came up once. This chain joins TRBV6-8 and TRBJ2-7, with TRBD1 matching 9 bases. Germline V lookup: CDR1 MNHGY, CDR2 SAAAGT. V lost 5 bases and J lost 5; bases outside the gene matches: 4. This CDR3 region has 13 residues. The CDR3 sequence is CASSPRDRDEQYF. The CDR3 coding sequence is TGTGCCAGCAGTCCCCGGGACAGGGACGAGCAGTACTTC.

In nucleotides, the CDR3 is TGCGCCAGCAGCTTGGGTTTCGGGGAGACCCAGTACTTC. Amino acid sequence: CASSLGFGETQYF. The chain has TRBV5-1 and TRBJ2-5; D call uncertain. V was shortened by 0 bases and J by 5 bases, with 8 bases between the two germline ends. The CDR3 spans 13 residues. Germline V gene data show CDR1 as SGHRS and CDR2 as YFSETQ.

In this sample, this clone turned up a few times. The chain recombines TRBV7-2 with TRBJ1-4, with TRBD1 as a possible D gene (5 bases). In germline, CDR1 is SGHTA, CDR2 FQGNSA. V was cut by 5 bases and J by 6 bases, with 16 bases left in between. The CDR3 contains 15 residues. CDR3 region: CASSTTSGVDEKLFF. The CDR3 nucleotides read TGTGCCAGCAGCACCACGTCGGGGGTTGATGAAAAACTGTTTTTT.

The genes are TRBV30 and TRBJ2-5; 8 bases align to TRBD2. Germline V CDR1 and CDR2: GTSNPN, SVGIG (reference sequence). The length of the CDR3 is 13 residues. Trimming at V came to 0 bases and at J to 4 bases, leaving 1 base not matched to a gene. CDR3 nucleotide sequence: TGTGCCTGGAGTGTAGCGGGGGTAGAGACCCAGTACTTC. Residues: CAWSVAGVETQYF.

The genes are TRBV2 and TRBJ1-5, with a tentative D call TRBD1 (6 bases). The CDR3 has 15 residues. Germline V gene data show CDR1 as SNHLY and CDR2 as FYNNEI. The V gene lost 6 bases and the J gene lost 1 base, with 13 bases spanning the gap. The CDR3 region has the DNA TGTGCCAGCAGGTGGGATAGGGGGAGCAATCAGCCCCAGCATTTT. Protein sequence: CASRWDRGSNQPQHF.

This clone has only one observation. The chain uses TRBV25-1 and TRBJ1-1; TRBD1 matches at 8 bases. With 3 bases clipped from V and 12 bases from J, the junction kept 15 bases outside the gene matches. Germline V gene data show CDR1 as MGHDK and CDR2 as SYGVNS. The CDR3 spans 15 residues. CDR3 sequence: CASSDPGTGMSGTFF. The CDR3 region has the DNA TGTGCCAGCAGTGACCCCGGGACAGGCATGAGTGGGACTTTCTTT.

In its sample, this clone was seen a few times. CDR3 sequence: CASRGTDRGDTEAFF. CDR3 coding DNA: TGTGCCAGCAGAGGAACGGACAGGGGGGACACTGAAGCTTTCTTT. The chain employs TRBV6-1 and TRBJ1-1, with 10 bases matching TRBD1. Germline lookup yields CDR1 MNHNS and CDR2 SASEGT. The CDR3 has 15 residues. Losses at the gene ends were 6 bases for V and 3 bases for J; bases not matched to a gene: 7.

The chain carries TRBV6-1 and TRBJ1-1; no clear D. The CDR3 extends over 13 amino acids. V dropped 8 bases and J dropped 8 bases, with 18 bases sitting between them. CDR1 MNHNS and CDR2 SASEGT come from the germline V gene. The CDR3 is CASPTAEVTEAFF. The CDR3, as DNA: TGTGCCAGCCCGACTGCGGAGGTAACCGAAGCTTTCTTT.

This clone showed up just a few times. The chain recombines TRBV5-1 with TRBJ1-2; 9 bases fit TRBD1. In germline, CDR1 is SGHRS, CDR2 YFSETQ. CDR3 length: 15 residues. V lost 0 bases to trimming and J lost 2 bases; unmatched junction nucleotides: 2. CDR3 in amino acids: CASSLDTGGNYGYTF. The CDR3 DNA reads TGCGCCAGCAGCTTGGATACAGGGGGCAACTATGGCTACACCTTC.

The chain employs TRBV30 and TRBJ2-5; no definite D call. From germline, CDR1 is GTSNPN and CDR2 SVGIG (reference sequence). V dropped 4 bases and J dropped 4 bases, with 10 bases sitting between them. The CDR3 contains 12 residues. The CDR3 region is CAWTRKRETQYF. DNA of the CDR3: TGTGCCTGGACCCGAAAGAGAGAGACCCAGTACTTC.

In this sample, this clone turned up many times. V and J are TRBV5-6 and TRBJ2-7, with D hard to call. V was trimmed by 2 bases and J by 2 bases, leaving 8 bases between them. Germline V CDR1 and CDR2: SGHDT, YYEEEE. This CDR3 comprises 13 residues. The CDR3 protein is CASSLKGAYEQYF. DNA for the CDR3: TGTGCCAGCAGCTTAAAAGGAGCCTACGAGCAGTACTTC. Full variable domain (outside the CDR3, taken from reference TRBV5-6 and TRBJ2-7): DAGVTQSPTHLIKTRGQQVTLRCSPKSGHDTVSWYQQALGQGPQFIFQYYEEEERQRGNFPDRFSGHQFPNYSSELNVNALLLGDSALYLCASSLKGAYEQYFGPGTRLTVT.

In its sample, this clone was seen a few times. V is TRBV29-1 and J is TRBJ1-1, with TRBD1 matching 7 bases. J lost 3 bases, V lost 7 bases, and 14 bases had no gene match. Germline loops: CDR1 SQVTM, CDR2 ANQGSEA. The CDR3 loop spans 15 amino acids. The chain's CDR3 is CSARLRDREDTEAFF. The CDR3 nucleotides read TGCAGCGCCCGCCTCCGAGACAGGGAGGACACTGAAGCTTTCTTT.

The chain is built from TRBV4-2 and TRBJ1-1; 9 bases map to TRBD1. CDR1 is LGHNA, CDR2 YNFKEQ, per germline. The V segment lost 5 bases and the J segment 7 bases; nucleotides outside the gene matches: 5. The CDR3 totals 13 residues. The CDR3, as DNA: TGTGCCAGCAGCACAGACAGGGGGGGTGAAGCTTTCTTT. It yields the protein CASSTDRGGEAFF.

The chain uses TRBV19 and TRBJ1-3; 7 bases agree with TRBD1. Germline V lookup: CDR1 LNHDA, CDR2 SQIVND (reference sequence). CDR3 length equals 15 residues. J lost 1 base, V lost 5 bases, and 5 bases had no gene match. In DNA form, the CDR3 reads TGTGCCAGTAGTTCAATACAGGGGTCTGGAAACACCATATATTTT. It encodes CASSSIQGSGNTIYF.

In DNA form, the CDR3 reads TGTGCCAGCAGCCGACGACAGGGGGGGACCTACGAGCAGTACTTC. As protein: CASSRRQGGTYEQYF. The chain couples TRBV7-6 to TRBJ2-7; 9 bases line up with TRBD1. CDR3 length: 15 residues. The ends lost 5 bases at V and 2 bases at J; junction bases unmatched: 7. Germline V gene sequence: CDR1 SGHVS, CDR2 FNYEAQ.

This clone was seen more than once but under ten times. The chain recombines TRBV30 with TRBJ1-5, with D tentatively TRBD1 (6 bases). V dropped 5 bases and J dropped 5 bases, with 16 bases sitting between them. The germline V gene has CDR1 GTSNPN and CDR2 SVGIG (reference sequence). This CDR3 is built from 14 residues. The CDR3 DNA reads TGTGCCTGGTCGTGGGGGCAGGCGGATCAGCCCCAGCATTTT. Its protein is CAWSWGQADQPQHF.

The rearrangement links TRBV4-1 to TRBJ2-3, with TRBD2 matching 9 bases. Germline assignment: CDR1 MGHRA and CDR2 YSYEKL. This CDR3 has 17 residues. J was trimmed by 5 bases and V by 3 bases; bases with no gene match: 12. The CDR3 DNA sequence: TGCGCCAGCAGCCACCCCCCACAGCGGGGGGCGAAAGATACGCAGTATTTT. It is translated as CASSHPPQRGAKDTQYF.

The CDR3 sequence is CASSMQGVYPKNIQYF. The CDR3 nucleotides read TGTGCCAGCAGCATGCAGGGGGTCTATCCCAAAAACATTCAGTACTTC. This chain joins TRBV5-6 and TRBJ2-4, with 7 bases matching TRBD1. Per germline, CDR1 SGHDT and CDR2 YYEEEE. The CDR3 has 16 amino acids. V was pared by 4 bases and J by 2 bases, with 9 bases of the junction left unmatched.

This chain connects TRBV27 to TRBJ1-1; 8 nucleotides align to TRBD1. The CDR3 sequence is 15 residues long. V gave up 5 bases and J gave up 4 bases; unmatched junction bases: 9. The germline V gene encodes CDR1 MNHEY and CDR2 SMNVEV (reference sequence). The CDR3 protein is CASSTIRGRGTEAFF. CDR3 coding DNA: TGTGCCAGCAGTACCATCAGGGGGCGGGGCACTGAAGCTTTCTTT.

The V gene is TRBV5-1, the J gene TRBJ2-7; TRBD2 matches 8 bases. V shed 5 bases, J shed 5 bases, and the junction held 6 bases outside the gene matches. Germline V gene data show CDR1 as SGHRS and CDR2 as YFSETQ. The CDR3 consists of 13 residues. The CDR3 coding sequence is TGCGCCAGCAGTTACGGGGGGGCCCACGAGCAGTACTTC. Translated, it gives CASSYGGAHEQYF.

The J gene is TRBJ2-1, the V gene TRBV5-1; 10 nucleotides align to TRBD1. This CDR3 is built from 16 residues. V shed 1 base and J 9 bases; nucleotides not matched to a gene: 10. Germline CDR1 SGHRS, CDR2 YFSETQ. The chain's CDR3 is CASSLNVGTGESEQFF. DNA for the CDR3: TGCGCCAGCAGCTTGAACGTCGGGACAGGGGAGAGTGAGCAGTTCTTC.

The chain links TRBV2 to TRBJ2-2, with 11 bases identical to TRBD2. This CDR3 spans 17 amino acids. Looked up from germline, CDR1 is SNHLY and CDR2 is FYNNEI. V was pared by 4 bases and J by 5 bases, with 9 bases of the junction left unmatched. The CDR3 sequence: CASSGARLAGRTGELFF. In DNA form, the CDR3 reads TGTGCCAGCAGTGGAGCTAGACTAGCGGGGCGTACCGGGGAGCTGTTTTTT.

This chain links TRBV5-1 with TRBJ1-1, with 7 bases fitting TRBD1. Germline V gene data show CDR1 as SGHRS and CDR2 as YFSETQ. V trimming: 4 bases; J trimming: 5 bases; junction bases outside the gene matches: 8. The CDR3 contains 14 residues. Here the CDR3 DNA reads TGCGCCAGCAGCCTACGACAGGGAGAGACTGAAGCTTTCTTT. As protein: CASSLRQGETEAFF.

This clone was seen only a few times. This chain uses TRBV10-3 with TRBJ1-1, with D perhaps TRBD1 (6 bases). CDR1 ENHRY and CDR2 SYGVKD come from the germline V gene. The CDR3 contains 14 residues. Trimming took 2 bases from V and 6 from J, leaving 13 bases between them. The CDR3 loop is CAISERGDNAEAFF. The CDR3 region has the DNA TGTGCCATCAGTGAGCGAGGGGACAACGCTGAAGCTTTCTTT.

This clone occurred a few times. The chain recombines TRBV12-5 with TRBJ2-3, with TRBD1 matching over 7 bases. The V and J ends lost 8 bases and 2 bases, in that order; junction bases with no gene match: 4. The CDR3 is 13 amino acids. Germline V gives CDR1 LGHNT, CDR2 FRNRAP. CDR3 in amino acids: CASRGTVTDTQYF. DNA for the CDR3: TGTGCTAGTAGGGGGACAGTCACAGATACGCAGTATTTT.

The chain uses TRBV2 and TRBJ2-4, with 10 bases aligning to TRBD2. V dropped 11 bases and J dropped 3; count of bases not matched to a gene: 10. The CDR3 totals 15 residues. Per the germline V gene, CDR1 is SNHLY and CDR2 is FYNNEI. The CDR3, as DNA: TGTGCCGTACTCCCGGGACTAGCGAACAAAAACATTCAGTACTTC. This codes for CAVLPGLANKNIQYF.

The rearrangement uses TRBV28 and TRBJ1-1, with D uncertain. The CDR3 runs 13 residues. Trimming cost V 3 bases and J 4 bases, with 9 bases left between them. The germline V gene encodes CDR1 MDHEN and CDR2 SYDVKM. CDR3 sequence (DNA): TGTGCCAGCAGTTTCGGGTTTGGCACTGAAGCTTTCTTT. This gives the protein CASSFGFGTEAFF.

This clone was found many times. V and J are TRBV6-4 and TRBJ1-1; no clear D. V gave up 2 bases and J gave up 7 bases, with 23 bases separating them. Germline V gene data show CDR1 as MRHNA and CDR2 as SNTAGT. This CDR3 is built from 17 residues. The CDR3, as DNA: TGTGCCAGCAGTGACCCTATTCGGTGTGCATCAATCTGTGAAGCTTTCTTT. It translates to CASSDPIRCASICEAFF.

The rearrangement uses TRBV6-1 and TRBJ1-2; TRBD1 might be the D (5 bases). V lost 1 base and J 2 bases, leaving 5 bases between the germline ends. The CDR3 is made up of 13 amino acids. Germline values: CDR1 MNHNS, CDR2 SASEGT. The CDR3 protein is CASSEDRNYGYTF. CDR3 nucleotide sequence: TGTGCCAGCAGTGAAGACAGGAACTATGGCTACACCTTC.